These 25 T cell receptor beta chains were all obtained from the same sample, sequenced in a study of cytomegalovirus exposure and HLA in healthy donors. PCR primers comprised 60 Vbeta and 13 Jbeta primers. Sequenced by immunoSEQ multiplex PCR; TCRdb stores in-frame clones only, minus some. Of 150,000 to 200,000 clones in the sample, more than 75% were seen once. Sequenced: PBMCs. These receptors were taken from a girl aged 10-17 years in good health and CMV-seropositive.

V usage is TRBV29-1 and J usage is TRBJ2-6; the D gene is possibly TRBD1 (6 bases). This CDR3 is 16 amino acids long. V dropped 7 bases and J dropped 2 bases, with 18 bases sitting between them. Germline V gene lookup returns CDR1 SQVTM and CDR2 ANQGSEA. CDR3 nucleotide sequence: TGCAGCGCTGTCCTGGACAGCCCTACTGGGGCCAACGTCCTGACTTTC. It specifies CSAVLDSPTGANVLTF.

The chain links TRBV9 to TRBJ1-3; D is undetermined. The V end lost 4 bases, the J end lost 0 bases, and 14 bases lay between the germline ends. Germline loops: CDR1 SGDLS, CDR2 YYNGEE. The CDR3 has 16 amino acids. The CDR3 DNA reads TGTGCCAGCAGCCCCCGGGAAGCGAGCTCTGGAAACACCATATATTTT. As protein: CASSPREASSGNTIYF.

The CDR3 DNA follows: TGTGCCAGCAGCCCGAGGACAGGAGCCTACGAGCAGTACTTC. Translated: CASSPRTGAYEQYF. The rearrangement joins TRBV11-3 to TRBJ2-7; the match to TRBD1 covers 7 bases. V shed 5 bases and J 2 bases; nucleotides not matched to a gene: 6. The germline gives CDR1 SGHNT, CDR2 YENEEA. The length of the CDR3 is 14 residues.

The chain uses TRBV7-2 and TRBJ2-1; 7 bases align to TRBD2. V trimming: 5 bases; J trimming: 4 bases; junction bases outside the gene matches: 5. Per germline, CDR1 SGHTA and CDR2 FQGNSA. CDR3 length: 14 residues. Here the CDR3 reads CASSVLAVYNEQFF. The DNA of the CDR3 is TGTGCCAGCAGCGTCCTAGCGGTATACAATGAGCAGTTCTTC. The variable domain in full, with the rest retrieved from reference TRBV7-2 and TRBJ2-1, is GAGVSQSPSNKVTEKGKDVELRCDPISGHTALYWYRQSLGQGLEFLIYFQGNSAPDKSGLPSDRFSAERTGGSVSTLTIQRTQQEDSAVYLCASSVLAVYNEQFFGPGTRLTVL.

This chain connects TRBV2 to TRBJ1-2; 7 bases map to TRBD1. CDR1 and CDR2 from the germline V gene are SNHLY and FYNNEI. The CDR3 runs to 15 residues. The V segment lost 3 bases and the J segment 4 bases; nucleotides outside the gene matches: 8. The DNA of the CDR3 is TGTGCCAGCAGTGATGAGTCCGGGACAGCCTATGGCTACACCTTC. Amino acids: CASSDESGTAYGYTF.

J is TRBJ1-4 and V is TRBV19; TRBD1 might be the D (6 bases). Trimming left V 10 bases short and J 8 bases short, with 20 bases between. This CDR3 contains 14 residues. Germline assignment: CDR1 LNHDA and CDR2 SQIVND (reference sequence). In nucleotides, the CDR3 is TGTGCCACTACCCCGGGGGGGCTTTCCGAAAAACTGTTTTTT. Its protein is CATTPGGLSEKLFF.

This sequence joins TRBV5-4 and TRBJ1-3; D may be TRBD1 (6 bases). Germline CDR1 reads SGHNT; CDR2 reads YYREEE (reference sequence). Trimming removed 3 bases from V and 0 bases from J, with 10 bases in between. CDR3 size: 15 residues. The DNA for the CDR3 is TGTGCCAGCAGCTCTTCAGGGGCCTCTGGAAACACCATATATTTT. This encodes CASSSSGASGNTIYF.

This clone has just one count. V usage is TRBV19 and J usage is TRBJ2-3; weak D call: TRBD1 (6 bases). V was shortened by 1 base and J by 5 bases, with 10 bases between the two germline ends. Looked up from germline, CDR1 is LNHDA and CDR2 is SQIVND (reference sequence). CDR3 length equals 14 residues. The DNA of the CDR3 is TGTGCCAGTAGTATAGCCCCCAGGGGAGATACGCAGTATTTT. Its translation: CASSIAPRGDTQYF.

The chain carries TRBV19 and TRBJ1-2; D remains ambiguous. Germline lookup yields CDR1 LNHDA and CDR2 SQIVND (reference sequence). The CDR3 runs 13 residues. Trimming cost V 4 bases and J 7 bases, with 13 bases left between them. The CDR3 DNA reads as TGTGCCAGTAGTACTATCTCTGAGGCTGGCTACACCTTC. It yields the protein CASSTISEAGYTF. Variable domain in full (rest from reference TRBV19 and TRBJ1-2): DGGITQSPKYLFRKEGQNVTLSCEQNLNHDAMYWYRQDPGQGLRLIYYSQIVNDFQKGDIAEGYSVSREKKESFPLTVTSAQKNPTAFYLCASSTISEAGYTFGSGTRLTVV.

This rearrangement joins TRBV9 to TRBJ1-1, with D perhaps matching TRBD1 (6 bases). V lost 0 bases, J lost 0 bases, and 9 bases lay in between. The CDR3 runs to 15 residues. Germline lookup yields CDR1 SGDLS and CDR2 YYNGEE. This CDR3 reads CASSVGGGLNTEAFF. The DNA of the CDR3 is TGTGCCAGCAGCGTAGGCGGGGGGCTGAACACTGAAGCTTTCTTT.

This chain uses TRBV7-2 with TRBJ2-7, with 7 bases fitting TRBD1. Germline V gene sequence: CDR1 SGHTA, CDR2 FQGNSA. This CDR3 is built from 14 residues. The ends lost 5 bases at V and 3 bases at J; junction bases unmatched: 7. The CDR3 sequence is CASSIDRALYEQYF. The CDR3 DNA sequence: TGTGCCAGCAGCATCGACAGGGCCCTCTACGAGCAGTACTTC.

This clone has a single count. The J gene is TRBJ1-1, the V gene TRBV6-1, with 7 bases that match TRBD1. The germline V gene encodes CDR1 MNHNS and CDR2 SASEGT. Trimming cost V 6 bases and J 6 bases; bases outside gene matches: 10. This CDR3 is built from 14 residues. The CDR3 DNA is TGTGCCAGCAGCCGCGGACAGGTGGGCGCTGAAGCTTTCTTT. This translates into CASSRGQVGAEAFF.

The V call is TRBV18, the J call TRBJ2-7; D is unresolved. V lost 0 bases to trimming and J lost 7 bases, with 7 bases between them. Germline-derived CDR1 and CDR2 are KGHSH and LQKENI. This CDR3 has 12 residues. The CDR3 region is CASSPPSREQYF. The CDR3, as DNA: TGTGCCAGCTCACCACCGTCGCGTGAGCAGTACTTC.

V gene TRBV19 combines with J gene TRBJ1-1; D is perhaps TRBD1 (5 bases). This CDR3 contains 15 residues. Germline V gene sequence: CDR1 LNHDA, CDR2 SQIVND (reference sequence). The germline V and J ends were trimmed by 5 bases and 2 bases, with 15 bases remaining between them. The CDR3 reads CASSSGDRRNTEAFF. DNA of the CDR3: TGTGCCAGTAGTTCGGGGGATCGGCGAAACACTGAAGCTTTCTTT.

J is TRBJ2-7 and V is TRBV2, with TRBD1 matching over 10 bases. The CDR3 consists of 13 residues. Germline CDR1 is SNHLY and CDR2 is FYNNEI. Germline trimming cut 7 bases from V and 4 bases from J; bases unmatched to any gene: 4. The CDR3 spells CASNRDRGYEQYF. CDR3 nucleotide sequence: TGTGCCAGCAACCGGGACAGGGGATACGAGCAGTACTTC. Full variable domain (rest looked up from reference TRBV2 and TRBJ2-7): EPEVTQTPSHQVTQMGQEVILRCVPISNHLYFYWYRQILGQKVEFLVSFYNNEISEKSEIFDDQFSVERPDGSNFTLKIRSTKLEDSAMYFCASNRDRGYEQYFGPGTRLTVT.

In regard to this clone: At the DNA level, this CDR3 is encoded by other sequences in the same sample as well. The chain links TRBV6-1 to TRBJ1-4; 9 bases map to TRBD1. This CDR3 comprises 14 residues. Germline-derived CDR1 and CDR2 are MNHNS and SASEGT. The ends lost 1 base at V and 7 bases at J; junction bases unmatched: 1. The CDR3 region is CASSEGTGVEKLFF. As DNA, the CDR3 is TGTGCCAGCAGTGAAGGGACAGGGGTTGAAAAACTGTTTTTT.

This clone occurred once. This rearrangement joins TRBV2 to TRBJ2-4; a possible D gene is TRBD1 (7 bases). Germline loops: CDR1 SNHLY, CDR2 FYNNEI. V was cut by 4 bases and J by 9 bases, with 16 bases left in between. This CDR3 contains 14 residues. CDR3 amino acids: CASSGQGGRIIQYF. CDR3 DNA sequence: TGTGCCAGCAGTGGACAGGGAGGTCGTATCATTCAGTACTTC.

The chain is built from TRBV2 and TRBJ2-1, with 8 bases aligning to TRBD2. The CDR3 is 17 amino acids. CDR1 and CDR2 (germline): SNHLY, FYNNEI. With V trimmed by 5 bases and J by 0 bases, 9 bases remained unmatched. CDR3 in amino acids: CASSQSGGGSSYNEQFF. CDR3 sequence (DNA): TGTGCCAGCAGTCAATCGGGCGGGGGGAGCTCCTACAATGAGCAGTTCTTC.

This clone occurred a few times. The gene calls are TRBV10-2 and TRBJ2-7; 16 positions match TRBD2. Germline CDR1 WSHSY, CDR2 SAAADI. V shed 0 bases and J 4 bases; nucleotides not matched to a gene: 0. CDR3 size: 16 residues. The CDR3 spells CASSESGLAGGYEQYF. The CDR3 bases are TGCGCCAGCAGTGAGTCGGGACTAGCGGGAGGGTACGAGCAGTACTTC.

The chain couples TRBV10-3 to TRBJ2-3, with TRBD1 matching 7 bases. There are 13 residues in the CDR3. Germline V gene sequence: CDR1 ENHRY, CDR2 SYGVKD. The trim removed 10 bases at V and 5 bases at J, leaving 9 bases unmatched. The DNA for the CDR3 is TGTGCCAGGAGACAGGGTCAGGAAGATACGCAGTATTTT. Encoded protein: CARRQGQEDTQYF.

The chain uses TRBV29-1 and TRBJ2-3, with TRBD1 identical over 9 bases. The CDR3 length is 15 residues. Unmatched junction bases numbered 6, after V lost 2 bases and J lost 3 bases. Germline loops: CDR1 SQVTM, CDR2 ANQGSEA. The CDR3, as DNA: TGCAGCGTTGAATTCCGGGACAGGGTGACAGATACGCAGTATTTT. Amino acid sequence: CSVEFRDRVTDTQYF.

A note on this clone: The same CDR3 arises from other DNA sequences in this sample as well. The CDR3 reads CASSASTDTQYF. Written as DNA, the CDR3 is TGTGCCAGCAGCGCGAGCACAGATACGCAGTATTTT. J is TRBJ2-3 and V is TRBV9; D is unresolved. This CDR3 is built from 12 residues. Per the germline V gene, CDR1 is SGDLS and CDR2 is YYNGEE. V was clipped by 3 bases and J by 0 bases, with 2 bases between them.

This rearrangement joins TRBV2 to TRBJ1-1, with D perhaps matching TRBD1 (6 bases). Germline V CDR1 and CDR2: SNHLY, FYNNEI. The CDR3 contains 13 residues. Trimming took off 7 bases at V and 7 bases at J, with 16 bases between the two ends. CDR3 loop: CASTEGVRGEAFF. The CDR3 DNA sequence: TGTGCCAGCACCGAGGGGGTTAGAGGTGAAGCTTTCTTT. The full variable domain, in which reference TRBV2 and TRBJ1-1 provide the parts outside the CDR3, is EPEVTQTPSHQVTQMGQEVILRCVPISNHLYFYWYRQILGQKVEFLVSFYNNEISEKSEIFDDQFSVERPDGSNFTLKIRSTKLEDSAMYFCASTEGVRGEAFFGQGTRLTVV.

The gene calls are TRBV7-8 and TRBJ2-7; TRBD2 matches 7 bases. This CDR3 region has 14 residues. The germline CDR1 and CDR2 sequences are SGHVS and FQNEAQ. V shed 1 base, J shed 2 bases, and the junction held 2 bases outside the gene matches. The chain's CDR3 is CASSLGEGPYEQYF. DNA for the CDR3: TGTGCCAGCAGCTTAGGGGAGGGTCCCTACGAGCAGTACTTC. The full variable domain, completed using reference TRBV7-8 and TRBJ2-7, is GAGVSQSPRYKVAKRGQDVALRCDPISGHVSLFWYQQALGQGPEFLTYFQNEAQLDKSGLPSDRFFAERPEGSVSTLKIQRTQQEDSAVYLCASSLGEGPYEQYFGPGTRLTVT.

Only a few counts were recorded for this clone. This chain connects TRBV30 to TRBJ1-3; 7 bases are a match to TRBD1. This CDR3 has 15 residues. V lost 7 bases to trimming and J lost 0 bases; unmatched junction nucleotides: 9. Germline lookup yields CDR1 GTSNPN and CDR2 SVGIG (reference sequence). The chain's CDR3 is CALPTGKLSGNTIYF. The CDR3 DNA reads TGTGCCTTACCGACAGGGAAACTCTCTGGAAACACCATATATTTT.